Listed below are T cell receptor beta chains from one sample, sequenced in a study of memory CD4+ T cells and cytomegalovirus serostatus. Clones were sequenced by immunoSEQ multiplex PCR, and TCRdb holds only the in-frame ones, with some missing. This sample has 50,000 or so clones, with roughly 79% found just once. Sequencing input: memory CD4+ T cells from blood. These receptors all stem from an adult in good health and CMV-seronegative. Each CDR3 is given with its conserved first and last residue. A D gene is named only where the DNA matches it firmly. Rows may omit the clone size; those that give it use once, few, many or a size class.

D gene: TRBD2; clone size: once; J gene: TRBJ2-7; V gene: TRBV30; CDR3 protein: CAWSSPASGGAGFYEQYF; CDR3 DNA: TGTGCCTGGAGTTCCCCCGCTAGCGGGGGGGCCGGATTCTACGAGCAGTACTTC
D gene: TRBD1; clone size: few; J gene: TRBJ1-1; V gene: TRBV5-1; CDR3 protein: CASSQGQGPNTEAFF; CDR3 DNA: TGCGCCAGCAGCCAAGGACAGGGGCCGAACACTGAAGCTTTCTTT
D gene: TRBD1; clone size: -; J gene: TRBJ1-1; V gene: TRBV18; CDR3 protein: CASSPDRGHGTEAFF; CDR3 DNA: TGTGCCAGCTCACCGGACAGGGGCCATGGGACTGAAGCTTTCTTT
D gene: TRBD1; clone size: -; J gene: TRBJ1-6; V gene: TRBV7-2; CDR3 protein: CASSPSGRGGSPLHF; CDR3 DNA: TGTGCCAGCAGCCCTAGTGGCAGGGGGGGTTCACCCCTCCACTTT
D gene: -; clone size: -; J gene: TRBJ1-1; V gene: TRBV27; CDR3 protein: CASSLRGSTEAFF; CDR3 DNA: TGTGCCAGCAGTTTACGCGGGAGCACTGAAGCTTTCTTT
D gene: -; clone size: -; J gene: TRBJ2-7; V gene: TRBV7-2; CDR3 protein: CASSLEYEQYF; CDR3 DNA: TGTGCCAGCAGCCTAGAGTACGAGCAGTACTTC
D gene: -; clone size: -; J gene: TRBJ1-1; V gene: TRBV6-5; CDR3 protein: CASSTRDTGSEAFF; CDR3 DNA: TGTGCCAGCAGTACCCGGGACACCGGCTCTGAAGCTTTCTTT
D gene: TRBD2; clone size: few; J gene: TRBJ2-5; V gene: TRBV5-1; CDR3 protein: CASSFAGLAKETQYF; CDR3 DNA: TGCGCCAGCAGCTTCGCGGGACTAGCAAAAGAGACCCAGTACTTC
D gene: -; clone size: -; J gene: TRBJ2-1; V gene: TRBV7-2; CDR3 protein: CASSLAAGWEQFF; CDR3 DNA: TGTGCCAGCAGCTTAGCGGCGGGTTGGGAGCAGTTCTTC
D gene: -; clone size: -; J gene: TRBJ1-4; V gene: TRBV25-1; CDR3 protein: CASSKSRPFNEKLFF; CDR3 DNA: TGTGCCAGCAGCAAAAGTCGACCGTTTAATGAAAAACTGTTTTTT
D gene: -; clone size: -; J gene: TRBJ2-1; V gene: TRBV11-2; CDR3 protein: CASSLALGLGFEQFF; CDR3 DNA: TGTGCCAGCAGCTTAGCTCTGGGCTTGGGGTTTGAGCAGTTCTTC
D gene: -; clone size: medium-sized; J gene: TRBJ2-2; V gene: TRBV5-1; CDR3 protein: CASSLVLGGELFF; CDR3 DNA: TGCGCCAGCAGCTTGGTGTTGGGCGGGGAGCTGTTTTTT
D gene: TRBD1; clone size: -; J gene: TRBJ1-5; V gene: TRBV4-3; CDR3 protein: CASSQDRGGHQPQHF; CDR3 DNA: TGCGCCAGCAGCCAAGACAGGGGGGGGCATCAGCCCCAGCATTTT
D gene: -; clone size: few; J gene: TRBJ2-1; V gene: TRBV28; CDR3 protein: CASSPLRFGLSHEQFF; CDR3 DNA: TGTGCCAGCAGCCCCCTGAGATTCGGGTTAAGCCATGAGCAGTTCTTC
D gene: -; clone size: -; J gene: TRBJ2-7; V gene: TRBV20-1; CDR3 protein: CSALGPGEQYF; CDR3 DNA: TGCAGTGCTCTCGGGCCGGGGGAGCAGTACTTC
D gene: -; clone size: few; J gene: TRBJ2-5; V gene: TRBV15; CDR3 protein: CATSRATGIETQYF; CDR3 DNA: TGTGCCACCAGCAGAGCTACAGGGATAGAGACCCAGTACTTC
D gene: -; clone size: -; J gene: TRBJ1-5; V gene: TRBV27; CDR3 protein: CASKNRAGQPQHF; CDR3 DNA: TGTGCCAGCAAAAACAGGGCTGGGCAGCCCCAGCATTTT
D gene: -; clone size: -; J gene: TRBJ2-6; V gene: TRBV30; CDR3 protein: CAWLTALNSGANVLTF; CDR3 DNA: TGTGCCTGGCTAACGGCCTTAAACTCTGGGGCCAACGTCCTGACTTTC
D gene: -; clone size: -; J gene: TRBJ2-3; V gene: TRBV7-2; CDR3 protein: CASSLESGSSTDTQYF; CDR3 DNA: TGTGCCAGCAGCTTAGAGTCGGGAAGTTCCACAGATACGCAGTATTTT
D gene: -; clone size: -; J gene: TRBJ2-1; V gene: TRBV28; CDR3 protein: CASSFSRGHNEQFF; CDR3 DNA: TGTGCCAGCAGTTTCAGTCGGGGGCACAATGAGCAGTTCTTC
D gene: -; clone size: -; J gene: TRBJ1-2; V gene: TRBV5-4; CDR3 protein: CASSWRGDPYGYTF; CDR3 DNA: TGTGCCAGCAGCTGGCGGGGAGATCCCTATGGCTACACCTTC
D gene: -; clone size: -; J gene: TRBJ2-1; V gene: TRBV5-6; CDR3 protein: CASSLSTVYQGNEQFF; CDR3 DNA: TGTGCCAGCAGCTTAAGTACCGTCTATCAAGGCAATGAGCAGTTCTTC
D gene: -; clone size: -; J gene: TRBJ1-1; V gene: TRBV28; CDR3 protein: CASSLVGFAEAFF; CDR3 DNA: TGTGCCAGCAGTTTGGTGGGGTTTGCTGAAGCTTTCTTT
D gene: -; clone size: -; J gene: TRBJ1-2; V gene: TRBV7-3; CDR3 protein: CASSLEGARGYTF; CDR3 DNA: TGTGCCAGCAGCTTAGAAGGGGCTCGCGGCTACACCTTC
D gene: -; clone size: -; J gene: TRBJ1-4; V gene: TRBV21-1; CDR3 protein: CASSNYREENEKLFF; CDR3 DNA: TGTGCCAGCAGCAATTATAGGGAGGAAAATGAAAAACTGTTTTTT
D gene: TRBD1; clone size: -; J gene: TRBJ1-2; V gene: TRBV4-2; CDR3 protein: CASSQDGGQGDYGYTF; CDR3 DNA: TGTGCCAGCAGCCAAGATGGGGGACAGGGGGACTATGGCTACACCTTC
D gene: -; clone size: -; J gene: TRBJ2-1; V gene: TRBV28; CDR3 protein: CASSLRLARNNEQFF; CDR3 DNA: TGTGCCAGCAGTTTGCGGCTAGCGCGTAACAATGAGCAGTTCTTC
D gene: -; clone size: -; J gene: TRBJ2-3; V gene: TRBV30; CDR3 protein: CAWNRFPTDTQYF; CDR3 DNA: TGTGCCTGGAACAGGTTCCCCACAGATACGCAGTATTTT
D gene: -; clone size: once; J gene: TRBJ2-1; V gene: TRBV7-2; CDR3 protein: CASSVDNRGNEQFF; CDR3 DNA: TGTGCCAGCAGCGTAGACAACCGGGGCAATGAGCAGTTCTTC
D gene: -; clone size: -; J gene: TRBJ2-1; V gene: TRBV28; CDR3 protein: CASSSSKRTQALYNEQFF; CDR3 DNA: TGTGCCAGCAGTTCATCTAAAAGAACTCAAGCCCTCTACAATGAGCAGTTCTTC
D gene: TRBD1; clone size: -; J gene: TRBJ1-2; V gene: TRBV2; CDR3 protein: CASSTGEDYGYTF; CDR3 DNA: TGTGCCAGCAGTACAGGGGAGGACTATGGCTACACCTTC
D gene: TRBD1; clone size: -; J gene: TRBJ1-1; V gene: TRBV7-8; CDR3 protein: CASSLADRGSTEAFF; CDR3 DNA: TGTGCCAGCAGCTTAGCGGACAGGGGGTCCACTGAAGCTTTCTTT
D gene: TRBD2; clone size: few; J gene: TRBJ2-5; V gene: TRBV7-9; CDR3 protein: CASIHSGRDQETQYF; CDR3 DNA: TGTGCCAGCATCCATAGCGGGAGGGACCAAGAGACCCAGTACTTC
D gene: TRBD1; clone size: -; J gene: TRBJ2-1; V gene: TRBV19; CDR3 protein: CASSATGTGINEQFF; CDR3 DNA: TGTGCCAGTAGTGCTACCGGGACAGGGATTAATGAGCAGTTCTTC
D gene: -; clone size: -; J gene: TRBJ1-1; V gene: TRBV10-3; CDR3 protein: CAIRGGNTEAFF; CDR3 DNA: TGTGCCATCAGAGGGGGAAACACTGAAGCTTTCTTT
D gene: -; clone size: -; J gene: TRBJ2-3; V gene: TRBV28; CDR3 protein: CASSFLGGLGTQYF; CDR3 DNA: TGTGCCAGCAGTTTCCTGGGGGGGCTCGGTACGCAGTATTTT
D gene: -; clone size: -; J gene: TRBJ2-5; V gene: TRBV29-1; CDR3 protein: CSVVAPRGTQYF; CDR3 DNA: TGCAGCGTTGTCGCCCCTCGGGGGACCCAGTACTTC
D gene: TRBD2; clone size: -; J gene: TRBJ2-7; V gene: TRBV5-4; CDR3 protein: CASSLVHGGSGAYEQYF; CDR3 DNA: TGTGCCAGCAGCTTGGTACACGGGGGTAGCGGGGCCTACGAGCAGTACTTC
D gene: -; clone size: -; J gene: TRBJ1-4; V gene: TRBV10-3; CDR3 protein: CATENRLGEKLFF; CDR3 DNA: TGTGCCACCGAGAACAGGTTGGGGGAAAAACTGTTTTTT
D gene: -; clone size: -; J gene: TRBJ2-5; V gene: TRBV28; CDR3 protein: CASSLGGVGETQYF; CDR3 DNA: TGTGCCAGCAGTTTAGGCGGAGTAGGAGAGACCCAGTACTTC
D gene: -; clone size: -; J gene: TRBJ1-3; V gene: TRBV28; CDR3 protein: CASTSGLNGNTIYF; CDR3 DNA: TGTGCCAGCACCTCCGGGCTAAATGGAAACACCATATATTTT
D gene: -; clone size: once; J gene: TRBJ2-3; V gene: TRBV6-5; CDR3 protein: CASSYGGYLDTQYF; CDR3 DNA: TGTGCCAGCAGTTACGGGGGCTATTTGGATACGCAGTATTTT
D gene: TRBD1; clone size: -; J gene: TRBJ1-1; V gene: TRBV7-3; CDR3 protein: CASSSDRGQTFF; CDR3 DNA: TGTGCCAGCAGCTCCGACAGGGGGCAAACTTTCTTT
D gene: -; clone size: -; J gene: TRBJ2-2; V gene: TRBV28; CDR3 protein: CASSLSRANTGELFF; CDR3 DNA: TGTGCCAGCAGTTTAAGCAGGGCGAACACCGGGGAGCTGTTTTTT
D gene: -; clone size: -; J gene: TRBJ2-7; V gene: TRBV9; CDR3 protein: CASSVTPLQGLDEQYF; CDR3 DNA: TGTGCCAGCAGCGTAACCCCCTTACAGGGTCTAGACGAGCAGTACTTC
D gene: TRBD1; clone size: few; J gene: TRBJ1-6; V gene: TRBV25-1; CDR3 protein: CASKDREASPLHF; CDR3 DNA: TGTGCCAGCAAGGACAGGGAGGCTTCACCCCTCCACTTT
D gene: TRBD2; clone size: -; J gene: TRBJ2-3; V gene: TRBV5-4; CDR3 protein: CASSLELAGGSTDTQYF; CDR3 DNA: TGTGCCAGCAGCTTGGAACTAGCGGGAGGGTCGACAGATACGCAGTATTTT
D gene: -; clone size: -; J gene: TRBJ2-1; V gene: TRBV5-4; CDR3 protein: CASSLGGAYNEQFF; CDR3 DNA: TGTGCCAGCAGCTTGGGGGGGGCTTACAATGAGCAGTTCTTC
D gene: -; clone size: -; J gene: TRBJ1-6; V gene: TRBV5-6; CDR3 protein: CASSLVNRDNSPLHF; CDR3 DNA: TGTGCCAGCAGCTTGGTTAACCGGGACAATTCACCCCTCCACTTT
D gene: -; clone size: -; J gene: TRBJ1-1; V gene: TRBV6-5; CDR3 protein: CATWRLSTEAFF; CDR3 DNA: TGTGCCACCTGGAGGTTGAGCACTGAAGCTTTCTTT
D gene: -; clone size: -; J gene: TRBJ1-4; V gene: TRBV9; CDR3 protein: CASSVAPLGGYEKLFF; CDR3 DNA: TGTGCCAGCAGCGTAGCTCCCCTAGGAGGGTATGAAAAACTGTTTTTT
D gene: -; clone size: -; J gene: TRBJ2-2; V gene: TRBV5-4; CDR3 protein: CASSLTATGELFF; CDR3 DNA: TGTGCCAGCAGCTTGACCGCTACCGGCGAGCTGTTTTTT
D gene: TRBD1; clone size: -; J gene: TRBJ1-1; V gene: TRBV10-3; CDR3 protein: CAVNKGQMNTEAFF; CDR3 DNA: TGTGCCGTAAATAAGGGACAGATGAACACTGAAGCTTTCTTT
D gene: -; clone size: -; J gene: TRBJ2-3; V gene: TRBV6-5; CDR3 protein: CASSATVASDTQYF; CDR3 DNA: TGTGCCAGCAGCGCGACAGTTGCCTCAGATACGCAGTATTTT
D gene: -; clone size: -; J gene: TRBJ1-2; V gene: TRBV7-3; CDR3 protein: CASSLDGYGYTF; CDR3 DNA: TGTGCCAGCAGCTTAGACGGCTATGGCTACACCTTC